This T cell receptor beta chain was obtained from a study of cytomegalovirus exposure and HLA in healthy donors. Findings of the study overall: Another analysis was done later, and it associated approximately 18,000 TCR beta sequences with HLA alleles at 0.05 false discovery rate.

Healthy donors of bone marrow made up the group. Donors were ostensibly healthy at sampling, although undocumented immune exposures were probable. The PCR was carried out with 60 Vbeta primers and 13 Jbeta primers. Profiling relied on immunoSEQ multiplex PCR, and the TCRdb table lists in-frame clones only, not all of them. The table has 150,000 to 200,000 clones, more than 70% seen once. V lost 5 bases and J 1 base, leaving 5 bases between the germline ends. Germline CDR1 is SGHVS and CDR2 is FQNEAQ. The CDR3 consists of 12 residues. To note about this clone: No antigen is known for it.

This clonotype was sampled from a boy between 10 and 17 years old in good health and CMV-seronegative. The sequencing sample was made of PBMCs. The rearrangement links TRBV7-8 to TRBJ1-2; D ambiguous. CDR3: CASSTDNYGYTF. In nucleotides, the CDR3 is TGTGCCAGCAGCACTGATAACTATGGCTACACCTTC.